The T cell receptor beta chain described here comes from a study of blood T cells in healthy people across ages. Study-wide background: About one barcoded beta molecule per two T cells was the capture yield of template switching. Study-wide results and limits: The study found TCR beta diversity correlated strongly with naive T cell percentage.

The second PCR ran roughly 6 to 11 cycles with a sample-barcoded 5' primer and J-beta primers. Through a template-switch adaptor with 12 random nucleotides, each cDNA molecule received a tag. TCRdb reanalysed the 5' RACE reads using MiXCR and keeps one entry per CDR3 protein. The sample has about a million distinct CDR3 sequences, around two fifths seen once; the top ten hold around 13%. Isolating PBMCs gave at least 7 million of these cells per sample. CDR1 is ENHRY, CDR2 SYGVKD, per germline. The trim removed 0 bases at V and 8 bases at J, leaving 1 base unmatched. The CDR3 is 13 residues long. This clonotype was recorded many times. Its antigen is undetermined.

Sequencing was carried out using blood. The clonotype comes from a man younger than 35 in good health. This sequence joins TRBV10-3 and TRBJ1-1, with 9 positions matching TRBD1. In DNA form, the CDR3 reads TGTGCCATCAGTGAGTCGGGACAGGGAGAAGCTTTCTTT. Translation: CAISESGQGEAFF.